This TCR beta chain was profiled in a study of cytomegalovirus exposure and HLA in healthy donors. Study-wide findings and caveats: Clonal expansion, a later analysis showed, was greater in HLA-associated TCR beta chains than in equally common others. Later genetic work tied a missense DCLRE1C variant to beta-chain V and J trimming. Analyses of presence and absence presupposed an approximately uniform sequencing depth across donors. Under 20,000 TCR beta sequences were associated with HLA alleles at 0.05 false discovery rate in a later analysis.

Germline loops: CDR1 LNHDA, CDR2 SQIVND (reference sequence). This CDR3 comprises 15 residues. V lost 10 bases and J lost 0, with 18 bases in between. The PCR was carried out with 60 Vbeta primers and 13 Jbeta primers. Using immunoSEQ multiplex PCR, the repertoire was profiled, and TCRdb retains in-frame clones only, with some absent. The table lists over 100,000 clones, approximately 71% of them singletons. Concerning this clone itself: Its target is not known.

The J gene is TRBJ1-2, the V gene TRBV19, with D possibly matching TRBD1 (6 bases). The sequence was collected from a man aged 40-50 years in good health and CMV-seronegative. The material sequenced was PBMCs. CDR3 sequence (DNA): TGTGCCACCCGAAGACAGGAGACTACTAACTATGGCTACACCTTC. Its protein is CATRRQETTNYGYTF.